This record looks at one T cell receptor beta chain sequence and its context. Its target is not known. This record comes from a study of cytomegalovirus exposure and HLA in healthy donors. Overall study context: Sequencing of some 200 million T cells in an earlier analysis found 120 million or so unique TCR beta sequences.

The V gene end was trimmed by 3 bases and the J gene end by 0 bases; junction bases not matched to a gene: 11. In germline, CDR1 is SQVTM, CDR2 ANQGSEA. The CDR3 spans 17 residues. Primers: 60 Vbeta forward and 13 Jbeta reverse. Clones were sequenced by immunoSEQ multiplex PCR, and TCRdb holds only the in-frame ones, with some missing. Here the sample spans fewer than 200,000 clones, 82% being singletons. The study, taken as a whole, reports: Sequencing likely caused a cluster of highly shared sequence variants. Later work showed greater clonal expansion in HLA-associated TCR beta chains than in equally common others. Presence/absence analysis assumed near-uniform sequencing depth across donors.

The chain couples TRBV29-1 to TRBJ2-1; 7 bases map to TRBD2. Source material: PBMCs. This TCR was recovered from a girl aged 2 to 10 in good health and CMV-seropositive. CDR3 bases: TGCAGCGTTGAGGAGCTGGAGGGAGGGCCCTCCTACAATGAGCAGTTCTTC. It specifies CSVEELEGGPSYNEQFF.